Below, 15 T cell receptor beta chains from the same sample are listed, as sequenced in a study of blood T cells in healthy people across ages. A second PCR of about 7 to 12 cycles used a sample-barcoded 5' primer and a J-beta primer mix. TCRdb called the 5' RACE reads again in MiXCR, with one record for every CDR3 protein. The sample consists of 1,500,000 or so distinct CDR3 sequences, approximately 39% of them appearing once. The sample was blood. These receptor sequences come from a woman aged 18-29 years in good health.

J is TRBJ2-7 and V is TRBV7-2; D is possibly TRBD1 (5 bases). This CDR3 contains 14 residues. Germline V gene lookup returns CDR1 SGHTA and CDR2 FQGNSA. Deletions cut 4 bases from V and 3 bases from J, with 13 bases between. CDR3 sequence reads: CASSSQQAHYEQYF. The CDR3 bases are TGTGCCAGCAGCTCCCAACAGGCCCACTACGAGCAGTACTTC.

The rearrangement joins TRBV4-2 to TRBJ2-4; 7 nucleotides line up with TRBD1. Per germline, CDR1 LGHNA and CDR2 YNFKEQ. This CDR3 has 16 residues. V lost 1 base to trimming and J lost 6 bases; unmatched junction nucleotides: 9. For the CDR3, the DNA is TGTGCCAGCAGCCAAGGGGAGACAGGGCATCGAAACATTCAGTACTTC. Protein sequence: CASSQGETGHRNIQYF.

The chain couples TRBV5-1 to TRBJ2-2; the D is unclear. Germline CDR1 and CDR2: SGHRS and YFSETQ. V dropped 4 bases and J dropped 7 bases, with 11 bases sitting between them. This CDR3 contains 13 residues. DNA of the CDR3: TGCGCCAGCAGCGCGGAGACGAACGGGGAGCTGTTTTTT. This codes for CASSAETNGELFF.

This clonotype was detected only a few times. The gene calls are TRBV7-2 and TRBJ2-3; 11 bases are a match to TRBD2. This CDR3 region has 19 residues. Germline values: CDR1 SGHTA, CDR2 FQGNSA. V lost 3 bases to trimming and J lost 4 bases; unmatched junction nucleotides: 15. The CDR3 reads CASSLPTSGSPRAPDTQYF. The CDR3 coding sequence is TGTGCCAGCAGCTTGCCTACTAGCGGGAGTCCGAGGGCCCCAGATACGCAGTATTTT.

This clonotype was seen a few times. The chain joins TRBV20-1 to TRBJ2-4; 9 bases are shared with TRBD1. The CDR3 is 14 amino acids. Trimming took 5 bases from V and 4 from J; bases not matched to a gene: 6. Germline V gene sequence: CDR1 DFQATT, CDR2 SNEGSKA (reference sequence). The CDR3 DNA reads as TGCAGTGCTCTAGTGGGACAGGGAAAAAACATTCAGTACTTC. Protein product: CSALVGQGKNIQYF.

This clonotype was detected a few times. V gene TRBV20-1 combines with J gene TRBJ1-1; no clear D. The length of the CDR3 is 15 residues. V was pared by 2 bases and J by 1 base, with 14 bases between. Germline-derived CDR1 and CDR2 are DFQATT and SNEGSKA (reference sequence). This CDR3 is CSARMGNTRNTEAFF. CDR3 sequence (DNA): TGCAGTGCTAGAATGGGTAACACCCGGAACACTGAAGCTTTCTTT.

This chain joins TRBV20-1 and TRBJ1-4, with 9 bases identical to TRBD1. This CDR3 has 16 residues. Germline V CDR1 and CDR2: DFQATT, SNEGSKA (reference sequence). The V and J ends lost 4 bases and 0 bases, in that order; junction bases with no gene match: 6. The CDR3 region has the DNA TGCAGTGCTATACCGGGACAGGGTGCAACTAATGAAAAACTGTTTTTT. Amino acid sequence: CSAIPGQGATNEKLFF.

This clonotype was counted between two and nine times. The CDR3 loop reads CASSLGRAGSGPYNEQFF. The CDR3 region has the DNA TGTGCCAGCAGCTTAGGAAGGGCGGGTAGCGGCCCCTACAATGAGCAGTTCTTC. This chain links TRBV7-2 with TRBJ2-1; D may be TRBD2 (6 bases). The CDR3 runs to 18 residues. The V end was cut by 1 base, the J end by 2 bases, with 18 bases between. Looked up from germline, CDR1 is SGHTA and CDR2 is FQGNSA.

This clonotype was seen a handful of times. V is TRBV12-3 or TRBV12-4 and J is TRBJ1-2, with a possible D match to TRBD1 (6 bases). Trimming took 3 bases from V and 8 from J, leaving 16 bases between them. The CDR3 length is 14 residues. As DNA, the CDR3 is TGTGCCAGCAGTTTCGGCCCTCAGGGGAGGGGCTACACCTTC. This codes for CASSFGPQGRGYTF.

The rearrangement joins TRBV20-1 to TRBJ1-1; D ambiguous. The V and J ends lost 0 bases and 5 bases respectively, with 10 bases between them. The CDR3 is 13 residues long. Germline values: CDR1 DFQATT, CDR2 SNEGSKA (reference sequence). The CDR3 is CSARDHGWTEAFF. The DNA for the CDR3 is TGCAGTGCTAGAGATCACGGTTGGACTGAAGCTTTCTTT.

This chain links TRBV6-5 with TRBJ1-2; a possible D gene is TRBD1 (6 bases). This CDR3 is 14 amino acids long. V shed 0 bases and J shed 6 bases, with 11 bases lying between them. Germline V CDR1 and CDR2: MNHEY, SVGAGI. CDR3 bases: TGTGCCAGCAGTTACTCGACAGGCCCTGATGGCTACACCTTC. Translated, it gives CASSYSTGPDGYTF.

On this clonotype: Since a much larger clone is just one base distant, this may be a read error. This chain uses TRBV25-1 with TRBJ2-7, with a weak D call TRBD1 (6 bases). Per germline, CDR1 MGHDK and CDR2 SYGVNS. The CDR3 is 15 residues long. V gave up 7 bases and J gave up 4 bases, with 20 bases separating them. The CDR3: CASTPLGTRVYEQYF. The CDR3 bases are TGTGCCAGCACCCCATTAGGGACAAGGGTTTACGAGCAGTACTTC.

The gene calls are TRBV18 and TRBJ2-7; perhaps TRBD2 as D (7 bases). Germline CDR1 reads KGHSH; CDR2 reads LQKENI. The CDR3 length is 13 residues. V was pared by 5 bases and J by 3 bases, with 11 bases between. The CDR3 DNA follows: TGTGCCAGCTCAGCGGGGGCGCGCTACGAGCAGTACTTC. It translates to CASSAGARYEQYF.

This chain connects TRBV4-1 to TRBJ2-1, with D possibly TRBD2 on 6 matching bases. V was clipped by 2 bases and J by 6 bases, with 14 bases between them. The CDR3 sequence is 15 residues long. Per the germline V gene, CDR1 is MGHRA and CDR2 is YSYEKL. CDR3 region: CASSQYRRAPNEQFF. Here the CDR3 DNA reads TGCGCCAGCAGCCAATACAGGAGGGCCCCCAATGAGCAGTTCTTC.

A few counts support this clonotype. The chain carries TRBV2 and TRBJ2-6, with TRBD2 matching 8 bases. The junction had 13 bases not matched to a gene; V was cut back by 4 bases and J by 2 bases. This CDR3 comprises 19 residues. The V gene's germline CDR1 is SNHLY and CDR2 FYNNEI. CDR3 bases: TGTGCCAGCAGTGGACCTTTCGGTAGCGGGGTGACTGGGGCCAACGTCCTGACTTTC. This gives the protein CASSGPFGSGVTGANVLTF.